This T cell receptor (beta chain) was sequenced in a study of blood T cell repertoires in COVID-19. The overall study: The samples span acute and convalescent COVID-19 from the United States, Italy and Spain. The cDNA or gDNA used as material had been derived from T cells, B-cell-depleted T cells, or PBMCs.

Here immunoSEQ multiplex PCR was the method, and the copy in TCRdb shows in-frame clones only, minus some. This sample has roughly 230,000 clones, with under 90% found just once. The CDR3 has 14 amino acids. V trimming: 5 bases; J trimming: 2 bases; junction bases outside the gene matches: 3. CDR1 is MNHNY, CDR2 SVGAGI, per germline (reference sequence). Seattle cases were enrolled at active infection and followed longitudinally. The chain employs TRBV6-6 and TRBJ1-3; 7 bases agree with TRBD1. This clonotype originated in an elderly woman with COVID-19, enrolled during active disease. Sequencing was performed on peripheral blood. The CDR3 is CASSGTAAGNTIYF. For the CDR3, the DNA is TGTGCCAGCAGTGGGACAGCAGCTGGAAACACCATATATTTT.